This T cell receptor (beta chain) came from a study of blood T cell repertoires in COVID-19. Study background: The samples span acute and convalescent COVID-19 from the United States, Italy and Spain. Sources were T cells, B-cell-depleted T cells, or PBMCs; the material itself was cDNA or gDNA.

In the authors' methods: The assay estimated nucleated cells by amplifying reference gene primers. Clones were read by immunoSEQ multiplex PCR, and TCRdb kept only the in-frame ones, dropping some. V and J calls and clone size are those listed in that table; D and trimming were worked out from the DNA. The sample lists around 270,000 clones, 86% seen once, with roughly 2% in the top ten. The receptor comes from a man aged 30 to 45 with active or convalescent COVID-19. Sequencing was performed on peripheral blood.

The CDR3 here is CASSIGGNTEAFF. CDR3 nucleotides: TGTGCCAGCAGCATAGGAGGGAACACTGAAGCTTTCTTT. This chain links TRBV14 with TRBJ1-1, with D hard to call. This CDR3 contains 13 residues. The germline V and J ends were trimmed by 5 bases and 1 base, with 8 bases remaining between them. Germline loops: CDR1 SGHDN, CDR2 FVKESK.